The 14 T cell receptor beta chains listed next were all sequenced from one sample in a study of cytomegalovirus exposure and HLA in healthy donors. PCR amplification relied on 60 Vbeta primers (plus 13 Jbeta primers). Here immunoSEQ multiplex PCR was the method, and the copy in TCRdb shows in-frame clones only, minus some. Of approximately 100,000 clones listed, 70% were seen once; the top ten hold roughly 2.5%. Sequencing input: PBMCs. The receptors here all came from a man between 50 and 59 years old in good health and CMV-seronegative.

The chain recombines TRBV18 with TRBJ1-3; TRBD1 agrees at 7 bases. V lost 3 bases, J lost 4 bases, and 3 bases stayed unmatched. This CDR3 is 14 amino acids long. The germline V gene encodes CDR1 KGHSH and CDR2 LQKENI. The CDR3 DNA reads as TGTGCCAGCTCACCTGGGACAGTAGGAAACACCATATATTTT. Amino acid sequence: CASSPGTVGNTIYF. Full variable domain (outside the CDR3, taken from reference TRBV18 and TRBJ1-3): NAGVMQNPRHLVRRRGQEARLRCSPMKGHSHVYWYRQLPEEGLKFMVYLQKENIIDESGMPKERFSAEFPKEGPSILRIQQVVRGDSAAYFCASSPGTVGNTIYFGEGSWLTVV.

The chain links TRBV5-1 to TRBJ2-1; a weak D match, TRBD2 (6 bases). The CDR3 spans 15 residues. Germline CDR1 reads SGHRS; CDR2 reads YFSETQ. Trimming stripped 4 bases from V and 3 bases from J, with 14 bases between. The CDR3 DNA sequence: TGCGCCAGCAGCCCAACCGGGACTGGCTACAATGAGCAGTTCTTC. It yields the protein CASSPTGTGYNEQFF.

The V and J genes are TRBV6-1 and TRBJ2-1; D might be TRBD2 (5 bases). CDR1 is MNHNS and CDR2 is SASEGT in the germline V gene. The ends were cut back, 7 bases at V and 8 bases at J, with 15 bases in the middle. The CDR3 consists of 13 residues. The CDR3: CASTGRVRDEQFF. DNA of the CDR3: TGTGCCAGCACTGGGCGGGTAAGGGATGAGCAGTTCTTC.

The CDR3 loop reads CASSIIASGSYEQYF. The DNA of the CDR3 is TGTGCCAGTAGTATCATCGCTAGCGGGTCCTACGAGCAGTACTTC. V gene TRBV19 combines with J gene TRBJ2-7, with 8 bases identical to TRBD2. CDR3 length: 15 residues. Germline V gene sequence: CDR1 LNHDA, CDR2 SQIVND (reference sequence). The V segment lost 3 bases and the J segment 1 base; nucleotides outside the gene matches: 5.

CDR3 sequence (DNA): TGTGCCACCAGCAGAGTGGCGGGAGCCTACAATGAGCAGTTCTTC. Its protein product is CATSRVAGAYNEQFF. V is TRBV15 and J is TRBJ2-1; 7 bases align to TRBD2. The V segment lost 1 base and the J segment 2 bases; nucleotides outside the gene matches: 2. Germline CDR1 is LNHNV and CDR2 is YYDKDF (reference sequence). The CDR3 totals 15 residues. The full variable domain, completed using reference TRBV15 and TRBJ2-1, is DAMVIQNPRYQVTQFGKPVTLSCSQTLNHNVMYWYQQKSSQAPKLLFHYYDKDFNNEADTPDNFQSRRPNTSFCFLDIRSPGLGDTAMYLCATSRVAGAYNEQFFGPGTRLTVL.

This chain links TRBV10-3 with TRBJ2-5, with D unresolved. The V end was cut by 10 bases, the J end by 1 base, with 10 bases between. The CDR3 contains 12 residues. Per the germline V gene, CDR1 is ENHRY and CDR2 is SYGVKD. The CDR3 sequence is CATREAQETQYF. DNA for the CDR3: TGTGCCACCAGAGAAGCCCAAGAGACCCAGTACTTC.

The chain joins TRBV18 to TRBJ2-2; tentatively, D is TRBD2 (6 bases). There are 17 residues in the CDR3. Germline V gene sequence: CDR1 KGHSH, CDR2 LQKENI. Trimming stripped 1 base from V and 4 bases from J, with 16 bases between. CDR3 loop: CASSPLLVAESTGELFF. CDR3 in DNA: TGTGCCAGCTCACCACTGCTGGTAGCGGAGTCCACCGGGGAGCTGTTTTTT.

The CDR3 sequence is CASRGRGKYQDEQYF. CDR3 sequence (DNA): TGTGCCAGCCGGGGACGGGGGAAGTATCAAGACGAGCAGTACTTC. The V gene is TRBV27, the J gene TRBJ2-7, with a weak D call TRBD2 (6 bases). CDR1 and CDR2 (germline): MNHEY, SMNVEV (reference sequence). V dropped 8 bases and J dropped 5 bases, with 22 bases sitting between them. This CDR3 spans 15 amino acids.

CDR3 nucleotide sequence: TGTGCCAGCAGCTTTTCCCCTTATAGCAATCAGCCCCAGCATTTT. Encoded protein: CASSFSPYSNQPQHF. The chain employs TRBV7-2 and TRBJ1-5; no firm D call. Trimming removed 3 bases from V and 0 bases from J, with 9 bases in between. Germline V gene data show CDR1 as SGHTA and CDR2 as FQGNSA. This CDR3 spans 15 amino acids.

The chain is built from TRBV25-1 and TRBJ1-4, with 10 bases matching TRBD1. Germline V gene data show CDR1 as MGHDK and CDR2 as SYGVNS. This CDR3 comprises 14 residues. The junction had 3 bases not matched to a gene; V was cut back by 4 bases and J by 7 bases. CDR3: CASSGDRGAEKLFF. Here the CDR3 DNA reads TGTGCCAGCAGTGGGGACAGGGGCGCTGAAAAACTGTTTTTT. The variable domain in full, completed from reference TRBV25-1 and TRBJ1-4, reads EADIYQTPRYLVIGTGKKITLECSQTMGHDKMYWYQQDPGMELHLIHYSYGVNSTEKGDLSSESTVSRIRTEHFPLTLESARPSHTSQYLCASSGDRGAEKLFFGSGTQLSVL.

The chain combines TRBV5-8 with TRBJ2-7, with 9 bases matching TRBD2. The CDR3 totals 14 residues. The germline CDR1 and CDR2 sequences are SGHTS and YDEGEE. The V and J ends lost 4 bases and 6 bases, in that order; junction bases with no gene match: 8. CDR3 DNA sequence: TGTGCCAGCAGCCCCCCGGGACTAGCTGGCGAGCAGTACTTC. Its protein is CASSPPGLAGEQYF.

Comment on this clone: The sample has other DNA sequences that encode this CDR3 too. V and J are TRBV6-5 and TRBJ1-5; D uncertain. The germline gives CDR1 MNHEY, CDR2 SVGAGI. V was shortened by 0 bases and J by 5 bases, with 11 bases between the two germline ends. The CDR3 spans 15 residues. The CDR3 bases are TGTGCCAGCAGTTACTCGACGGGAACCGATCAGCCCCAGCATTTT. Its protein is CASSYSTGTDQPQHF.

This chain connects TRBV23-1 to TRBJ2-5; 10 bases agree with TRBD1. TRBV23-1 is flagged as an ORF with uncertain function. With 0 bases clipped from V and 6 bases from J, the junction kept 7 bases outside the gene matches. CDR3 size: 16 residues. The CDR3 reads CASSQSVDRGRKTQYF. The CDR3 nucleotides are TGCGCCAGCAGTCAATCCGTGGACAGGGGGAGGAAGACCCAGTACTTC.

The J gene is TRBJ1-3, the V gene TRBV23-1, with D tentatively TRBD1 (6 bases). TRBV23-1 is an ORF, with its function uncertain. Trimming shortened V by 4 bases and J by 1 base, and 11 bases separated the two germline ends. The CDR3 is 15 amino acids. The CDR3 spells CASSRLTGSGNTIYF. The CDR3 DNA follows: TGCGCCAGCAGTCGCCTCACAGGGTCTGGAAACACCATATATTTT.